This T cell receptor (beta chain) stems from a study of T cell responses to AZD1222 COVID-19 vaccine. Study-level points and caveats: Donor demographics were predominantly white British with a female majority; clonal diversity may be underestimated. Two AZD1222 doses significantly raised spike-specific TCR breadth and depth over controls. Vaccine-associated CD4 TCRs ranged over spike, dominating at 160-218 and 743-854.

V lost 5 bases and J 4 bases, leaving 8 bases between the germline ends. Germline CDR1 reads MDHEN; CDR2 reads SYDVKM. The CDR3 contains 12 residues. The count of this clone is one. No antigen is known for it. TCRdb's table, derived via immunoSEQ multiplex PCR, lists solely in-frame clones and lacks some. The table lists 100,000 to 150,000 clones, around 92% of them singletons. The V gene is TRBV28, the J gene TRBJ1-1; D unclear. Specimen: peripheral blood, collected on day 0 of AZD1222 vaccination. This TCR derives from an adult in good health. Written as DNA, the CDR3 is TGTGCCAGCAGTGCCCTCGTCACTGAAGCTTTCTTT. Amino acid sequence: CASSALVTEAFF.